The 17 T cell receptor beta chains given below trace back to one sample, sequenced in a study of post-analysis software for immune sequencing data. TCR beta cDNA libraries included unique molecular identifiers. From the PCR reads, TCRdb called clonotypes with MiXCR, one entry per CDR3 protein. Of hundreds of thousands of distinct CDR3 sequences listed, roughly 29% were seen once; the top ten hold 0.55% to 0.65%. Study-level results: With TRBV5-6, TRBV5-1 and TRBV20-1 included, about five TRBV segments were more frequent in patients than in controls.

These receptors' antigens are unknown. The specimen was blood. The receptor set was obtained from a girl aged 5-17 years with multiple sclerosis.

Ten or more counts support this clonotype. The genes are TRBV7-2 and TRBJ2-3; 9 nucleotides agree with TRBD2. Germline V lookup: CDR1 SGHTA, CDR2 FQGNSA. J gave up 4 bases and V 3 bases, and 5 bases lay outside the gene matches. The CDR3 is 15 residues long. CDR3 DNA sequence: TGTGCCAGCAGCTTGACTAGCGGCTCTGCAGATACGCAGTATTTT. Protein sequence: CASSLTSGSADTQYF.

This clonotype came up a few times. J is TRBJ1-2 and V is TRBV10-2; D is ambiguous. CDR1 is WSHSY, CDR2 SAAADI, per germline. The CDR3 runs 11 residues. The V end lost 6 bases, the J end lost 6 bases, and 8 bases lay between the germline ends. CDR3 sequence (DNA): TGCGCCAGCAGAGGTGAAGATGGCTACACCTTC. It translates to CASRGEDGYTF.

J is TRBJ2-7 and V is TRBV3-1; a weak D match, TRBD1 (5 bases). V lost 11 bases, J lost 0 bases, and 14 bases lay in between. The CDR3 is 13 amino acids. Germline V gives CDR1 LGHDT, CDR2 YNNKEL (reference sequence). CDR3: CACRQGPSYEQYF. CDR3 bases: TGTGCCTGCCGGCAGGGCCCCTCCTACGAGCAGTACTTC.

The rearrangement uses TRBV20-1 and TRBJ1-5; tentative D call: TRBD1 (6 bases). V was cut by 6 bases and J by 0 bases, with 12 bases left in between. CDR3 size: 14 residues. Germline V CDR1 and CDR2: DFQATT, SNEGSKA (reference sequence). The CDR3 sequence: CSASQGPSNQPQHF. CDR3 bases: TGCAGTGCAAGTCAGGGGCCTAGCAATCAGCCCCAGCATTTT.

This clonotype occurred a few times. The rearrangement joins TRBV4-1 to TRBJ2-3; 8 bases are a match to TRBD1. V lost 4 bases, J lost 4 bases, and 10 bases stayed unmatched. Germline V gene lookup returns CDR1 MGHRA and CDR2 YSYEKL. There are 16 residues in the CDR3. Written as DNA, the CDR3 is TGCGCCAGCAGCCCGCCTCGGGACAGGTCATCAGATACGCAGTATTTT. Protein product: CASSPPRDRSSDTQYF.

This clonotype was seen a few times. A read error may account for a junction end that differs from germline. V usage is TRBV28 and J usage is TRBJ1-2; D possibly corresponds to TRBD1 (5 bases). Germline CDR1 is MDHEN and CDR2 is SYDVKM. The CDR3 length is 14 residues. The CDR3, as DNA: TGTGCCGGCAGCCCGGCGGGGGTTAACTATGGCTACACCTTC. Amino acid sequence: CAGSPAGVNYGYTF.

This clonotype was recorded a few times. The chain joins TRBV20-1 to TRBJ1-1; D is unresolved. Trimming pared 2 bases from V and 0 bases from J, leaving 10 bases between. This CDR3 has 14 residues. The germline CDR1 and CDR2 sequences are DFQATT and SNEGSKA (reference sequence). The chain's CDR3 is CSARFGNMNTEAFF. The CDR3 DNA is TGCAGTGCTAGATTTGGGAACATGAACACTGAAGCTTTCTTT.

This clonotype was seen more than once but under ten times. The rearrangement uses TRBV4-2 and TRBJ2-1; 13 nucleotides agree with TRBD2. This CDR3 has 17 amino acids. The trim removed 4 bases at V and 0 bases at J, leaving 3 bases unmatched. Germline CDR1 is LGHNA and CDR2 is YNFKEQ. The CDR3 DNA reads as TGTGCCAGCAGCCTCCGGACTAGCGGGAGCTCCTACAATGAGCAGTTCTTC. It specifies CASSLRTSGSSYNEQFF.

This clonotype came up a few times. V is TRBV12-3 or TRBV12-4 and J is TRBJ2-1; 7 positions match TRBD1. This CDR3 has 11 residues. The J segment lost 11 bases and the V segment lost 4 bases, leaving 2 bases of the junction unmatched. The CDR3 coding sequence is TGTGCCAGCAGTTCGGACAGGCAGCAGTTCTTC. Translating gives CASSSDRQQFF.

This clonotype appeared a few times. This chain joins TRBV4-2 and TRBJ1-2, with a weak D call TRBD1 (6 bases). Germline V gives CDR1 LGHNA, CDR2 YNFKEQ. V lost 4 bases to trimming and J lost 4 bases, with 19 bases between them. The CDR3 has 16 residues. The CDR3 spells CASSRINQGGAYGYTF. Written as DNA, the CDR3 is TGTGCCAGCAGCCGCATAAACCAAGGGGGGGCCTATGGCTACACCTTC.

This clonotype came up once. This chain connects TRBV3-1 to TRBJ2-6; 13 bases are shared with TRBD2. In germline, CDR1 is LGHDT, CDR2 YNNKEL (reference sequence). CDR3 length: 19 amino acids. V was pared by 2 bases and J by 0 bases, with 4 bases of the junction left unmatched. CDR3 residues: CASSQTGTSGVSGANVLTF. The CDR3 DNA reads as TGTGCCAGCAGCCAAACCGGGACTAGCGGGGTCTCTGGGGCCAACGTCCTGACTTTC.

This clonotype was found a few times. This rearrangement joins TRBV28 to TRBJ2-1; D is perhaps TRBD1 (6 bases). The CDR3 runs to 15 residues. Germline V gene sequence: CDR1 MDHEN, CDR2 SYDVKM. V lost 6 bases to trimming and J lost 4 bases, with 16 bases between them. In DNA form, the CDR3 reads TGTGCCAGCAGCACTCCGGTAGGGGGATACAATGAGCAGTTCTTC. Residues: CASSTPVGGYNEQFF. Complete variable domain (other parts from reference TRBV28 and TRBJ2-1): DVKVTQSSRYLVKRTGEKVFLECVQDMDHENMFWYRQDPGLGLRLIYFSYDVKMKEKGDIPEGYSVSREKKERFSLILESASTNQTSMYLCASSTPVGGYNEQFFGPGTRLTVL.

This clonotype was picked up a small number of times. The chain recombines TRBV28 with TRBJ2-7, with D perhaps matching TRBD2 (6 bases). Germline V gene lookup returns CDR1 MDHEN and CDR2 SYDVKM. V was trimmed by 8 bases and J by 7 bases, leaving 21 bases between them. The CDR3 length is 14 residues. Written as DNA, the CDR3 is TGTGCCAGCGTTCGAACCGAAAGACGGGGGGAGCAGTACTTC. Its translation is CASVRTERRGEQYF.

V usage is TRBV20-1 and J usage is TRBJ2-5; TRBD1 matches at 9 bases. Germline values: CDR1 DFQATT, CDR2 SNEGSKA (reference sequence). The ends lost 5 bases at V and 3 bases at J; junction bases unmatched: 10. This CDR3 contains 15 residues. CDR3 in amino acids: CSAGDREGPKETQYF. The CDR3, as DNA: TGCAGTGCTGGGGACAGGGAAGGGCCGAAAGAGACCCAGTACTTC.

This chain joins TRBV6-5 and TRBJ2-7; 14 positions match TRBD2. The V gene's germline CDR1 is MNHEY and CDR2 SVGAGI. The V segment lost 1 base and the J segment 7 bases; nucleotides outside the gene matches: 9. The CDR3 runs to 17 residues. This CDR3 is CASSYFGTSGGLSEQYF. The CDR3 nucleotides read TGTGCCAGCAGTTACTTCGGGACTAGCGGGGGTCTTTCTGAGCAGTACTTC.

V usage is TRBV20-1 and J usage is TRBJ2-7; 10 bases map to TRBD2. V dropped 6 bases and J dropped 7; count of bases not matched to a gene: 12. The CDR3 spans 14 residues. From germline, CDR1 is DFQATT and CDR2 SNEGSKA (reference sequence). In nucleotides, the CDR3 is TGCAGTGCACCTCGGACTAGCGGATTTGTGGAGCAGTACTTC. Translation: CSAPRTSGFVEQYF.

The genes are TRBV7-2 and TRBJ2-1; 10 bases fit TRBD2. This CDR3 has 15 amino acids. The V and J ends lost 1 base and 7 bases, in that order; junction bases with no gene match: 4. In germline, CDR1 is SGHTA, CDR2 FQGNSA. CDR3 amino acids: CASSLGTSGVNEQFF. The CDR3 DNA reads TGTGCCAGCAGCTTAGGAACTAGCGGGGTAAATGAGCAGTTCTTC. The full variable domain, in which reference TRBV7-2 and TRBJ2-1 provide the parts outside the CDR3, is GAGVSQSPSNKVTEKGKDVELRCDPISGHTALYWYRQSLGQGLEFLIYFQGNSAPDKSGLPSDRFSAERTGGSVSTLTIQRTQQEDSAVYLCASSLGTSGVNEQFFGPGTRLTVL.